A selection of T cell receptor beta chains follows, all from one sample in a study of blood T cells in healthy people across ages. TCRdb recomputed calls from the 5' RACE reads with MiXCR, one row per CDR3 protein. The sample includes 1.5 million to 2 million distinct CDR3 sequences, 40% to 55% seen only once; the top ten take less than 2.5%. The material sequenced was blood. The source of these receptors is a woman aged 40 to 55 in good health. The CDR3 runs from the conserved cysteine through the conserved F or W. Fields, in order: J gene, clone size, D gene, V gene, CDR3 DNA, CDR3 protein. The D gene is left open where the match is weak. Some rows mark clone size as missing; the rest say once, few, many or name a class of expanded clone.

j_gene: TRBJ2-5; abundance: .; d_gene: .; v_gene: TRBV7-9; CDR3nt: .; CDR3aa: CAGSPFGAGQETQYF
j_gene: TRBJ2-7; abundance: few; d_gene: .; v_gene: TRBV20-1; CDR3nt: TGCAGTGCTAGTCCGGACCCTATCTGGGAGCAGTACTTC; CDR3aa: CSASPDPIWEQYF
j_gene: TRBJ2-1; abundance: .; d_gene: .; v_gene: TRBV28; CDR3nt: TGTGCCAGCAGTTTTCCTGATCCCCAAGGTGAGCAGTTCTTC; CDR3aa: CASSFPDPQGEQFF
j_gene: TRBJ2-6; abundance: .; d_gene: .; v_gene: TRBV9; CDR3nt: TGTGCCAGCAGCGTAGAGGGGGACCCACACCTCACTGGGGCCAACGTCCTGACTTTC; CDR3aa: CASSVEGDPHLTGANVLTF
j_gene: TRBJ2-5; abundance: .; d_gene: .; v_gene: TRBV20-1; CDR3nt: TGCAGTACCCTTGCAACCGCCGGGGCCCAGTACTTC; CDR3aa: CSTLATAGAQYF
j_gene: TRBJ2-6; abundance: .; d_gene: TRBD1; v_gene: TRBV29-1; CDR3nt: TGCAGCGTTGTTTTGGGACAGGGGGGTTCTGGGGCCAACGTCCTGACTTTC; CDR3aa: CSVVLGQGGSGANVLTF
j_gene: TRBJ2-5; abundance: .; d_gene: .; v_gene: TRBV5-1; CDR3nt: TGCGCCAGCAGCCCCCAGGTCGGGCAGCAAGAGACCCAGTACTTC; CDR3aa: CASSPQVGQQETQYF
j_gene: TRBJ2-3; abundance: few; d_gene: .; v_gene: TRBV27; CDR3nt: TGTGCCAGCAGAAACGAGGCCAGGGGAACCTCTAGCACAGATACGCAGTATTTT; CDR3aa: CASRNEARGTSSTDTQYF
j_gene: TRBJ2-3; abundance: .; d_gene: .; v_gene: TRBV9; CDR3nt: TGTGCCAGCAGCGTAGAGGGTTGGGATACGCAGTATTTT; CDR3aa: CASSVEGWDTQYF
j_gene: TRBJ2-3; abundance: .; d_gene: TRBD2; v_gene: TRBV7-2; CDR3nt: TGTGCCAGCAGCTTAATCCATCGGGCGGGAGGGAGGACAGATACGCAGTATTTT; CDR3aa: CASSLIHRAGGRTDTQYF
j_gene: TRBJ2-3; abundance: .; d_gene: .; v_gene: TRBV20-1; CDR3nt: TGCAGTGCTACAGGGGCCCCCACAGATACGCAGTATTTT; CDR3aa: CSATGAPTDTQYF
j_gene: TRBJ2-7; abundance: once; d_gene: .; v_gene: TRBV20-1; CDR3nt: TGCAGTGCCTCCCGGGGTGGGGGGTCCTACGAGCAGTACTTC; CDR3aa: CSASRGGGSYEQYF
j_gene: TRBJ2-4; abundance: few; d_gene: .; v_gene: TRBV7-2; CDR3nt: TGTGCCAGCAGCTTAGGGGGGTCGGGGGCGCGTGGAAACATTCAGTACTTC; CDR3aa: CASSLGGSGARGNIQYF
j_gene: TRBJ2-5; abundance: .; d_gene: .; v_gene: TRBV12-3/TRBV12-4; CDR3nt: TGTGCCAGCAACCAGGGGGGGGAGACCCAGTACTTC; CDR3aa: CASNQGGETQYF
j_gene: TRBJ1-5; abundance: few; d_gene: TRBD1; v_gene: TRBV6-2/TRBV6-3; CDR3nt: TGTGCCAGCCTCCTGAAGGGACAGGTGAATCAGCCCCAGCATTTT; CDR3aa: CASLLKGQVNQPQHF
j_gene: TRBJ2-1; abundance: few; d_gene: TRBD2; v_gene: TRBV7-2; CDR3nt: TGTGCCAGCAGCCCCGTCTGGACTAGCGGGGGGGCCGATGAGCAGTTCTTC; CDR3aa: CASSPVWTSGGADEQFF
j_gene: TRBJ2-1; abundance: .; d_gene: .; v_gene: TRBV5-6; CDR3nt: TGTGCCAGCAGCTTGACGGCGGCCCTGCTATTTGAGCAGTTCTTC; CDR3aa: CASSLTAALLFEQFF
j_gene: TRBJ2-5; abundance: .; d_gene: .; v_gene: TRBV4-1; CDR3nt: TGCGCCAGCAGCCAAGCGCGGGGTGCGCAAGAGACCCAGTACTTC; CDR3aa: CASSQARGAQETQYF
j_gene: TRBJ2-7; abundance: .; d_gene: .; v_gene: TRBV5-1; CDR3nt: TGCGCCAGCAGCCCCAGCGGCCCCGACAGCACCTACGAGCAGTACTTC; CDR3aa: CASSPSGPDSTYEQYF
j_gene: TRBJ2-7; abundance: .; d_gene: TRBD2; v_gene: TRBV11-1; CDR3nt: TGTGCCAGCAGCCCCAGGACTAGCGGACCTAGTGAGCAGTACTTC; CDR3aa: CASSPRTSGPSEQYF
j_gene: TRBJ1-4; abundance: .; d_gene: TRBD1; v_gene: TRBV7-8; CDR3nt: TGTGCCAGCAGCTCACAGGGGAGAGGAGCTAATGAAAAACTGTTTTTT; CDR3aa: CASSSQGRGANEKLFF
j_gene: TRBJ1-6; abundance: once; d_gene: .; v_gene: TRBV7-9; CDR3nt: TGTGCCAGCAGCACAAGCGATGCTGGGCCACCCCTCCACTTT; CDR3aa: CASSTSDAGPPLHF
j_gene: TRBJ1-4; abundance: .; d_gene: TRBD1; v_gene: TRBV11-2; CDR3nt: TGTGCCAGCAGCTCCGCCGACAGGGGTGCAACTAATGAAAAACTGTTTTTT; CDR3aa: CASSSADRGATNEKLFF
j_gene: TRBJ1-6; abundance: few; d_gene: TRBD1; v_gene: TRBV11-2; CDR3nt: TGTGCCAGCAGACGCCCCGGGACAGGAGATTCACCCCTCCACTTT; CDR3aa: CASRRPGTGDSPLHF
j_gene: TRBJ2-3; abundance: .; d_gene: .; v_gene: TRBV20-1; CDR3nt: TGCAGTGCTAGAGATAGGAATAGCAATCAGCCCCAGTATTTT; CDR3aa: CSARDRNSNQPQYF
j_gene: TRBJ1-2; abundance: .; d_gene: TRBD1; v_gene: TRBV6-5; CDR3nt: TGTGCCAGCAGTCCAGGTGGGACAGTCTATGGCTACACCTTC; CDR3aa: CASSPGGTVYGYTF
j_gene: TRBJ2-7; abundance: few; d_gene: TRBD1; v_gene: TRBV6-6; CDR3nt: TGTGCCAGCAGTTACGACCCGGGACAGGGGACCTACGAGCAGTACTTC; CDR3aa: CASSYDPGQGTYEQYF